The 8 T cell receptor beta chains below come from one sample, sequenced in a study of long-term antiretroviral therapy in people with HIV. Survey-level resolution applied to immunoSEQ assay v3.0. Profiled with immunoSEQ multiplex PCR; TCRdb holds only in-frame clones, not every one. The table lists about 9,700 clones, under 85% of them singletons, with roughly a fifth in the top ten. Here the sequenced sample was unsorted PBMCs, taken 1.8 years before starting antiretroviral therapy. Receptors originate from a man aged 35 to 55 with HIV.

The V gene is TRBV2, the J gene TRBJ1-2; D is ambiguous. The CDR3 sequence is 11 residues long. V was shortened by 3 bases and J by 6 bases, with 5 bases between the two germline ends. Germline V gives CDR1 SNHLY, CDR2 FYNNEI. The CDR3 DNA sequence: TGTGCCAGCAGTGACAGGAATGGCTACACCTTC. It specifies CASSDRNGYTF.

This rearrangement joins TRBV11-3 to TRBJ2-1; TRBD1 is a possible D gene (5 bases). CDR1 is SGHNT, CDR2 YENEEA, per germline. The CDR3 totals 15 residues. The V end lost 1 base, the J end lost 8 bases, and 15 bases lay between the germline ends. As DNA, the CDR3 is TGTGCCAGCAGCTTAGGCAGGGTGGGAAACTATGAGCAGTTCTTC. Protein product: CASSLGRVGNYEQFF.

J is TRBJ2-7 and V is TRBV19, with 8 bases lining up with TRBD1. V shed 5 bases, J shed 0 bases, and the junction held 6 bases outside the gene matches. Per the germline V gene, CDR1 is LNHDA and CDR2 is SQIVND (reference sequence). The CDR3 has 15 residues. CDR3 loop: CASSSRTGSSYEQYF. The DNA of the CDR3 is TGTGCCAGTAGTTCACGGACAGGGAGCTCCTACGAGCAGTACTTC.

The chain couples TRBV5-4 to TRBJ2-1, with D perhaps matching TRBD1 or TRBD2 (5 bases each). The length of the CDR3 is 16 residues. Germline V CDR1 and CDR2: SGHNT, YYREEE (reference sequence). The ends were cut back, 0 bases at V and 4 bases at J, with 14 bases in the middle. The CDR3 DNA sequence: TGTGCCAGCAGCTTGGCCGCTGGGGGACCTTACAATGAGCAGTTCTTC. It yields the protein CASSLAAGGPYNEQFF. Full variable domain (remainder filled in from reference TRBV5-4 and TRBJ2-1): ETGVTQSPTHLIKTRGQQVTLRCSSQSGHNTVSWYQQALGQGPQFIFQYYREEENGRGNFPPRFSGLQFPNYSSELNVNALELDDSALYLCASSLAAGGPYNEQFFGPGTRLTVL.

The chain uses TRBV6-5 and TRBJ1-4, with 7 bases aligning to TRBD1. The CDR3 contains 14 residues. V was clipped by 6 bases and J by 5 bases; unmatched bases: 6. Germline V gives CDR1 MNHEY, CDR2 SVGAGI. The CDR3 region is CASSLGQLNEKLFF. The CDR3 DNA is TGTGCCAGCAGCCTGGGACAGTTAAATGAAAAACTGTTTTTT.

This rearrangement joins TRBV4-1 to TRBJ1-6, with D unclear. CDR3 length equals 15 residues. Trimming left V 4 bases short and J 5 bases short, with 12 bases between. Germline V gene data show CDR1 as MGHRA and CDR2 as YSYEKL. The CDR3 DNA is TGCGCCAGCAGCCCGTGGGAGGGAAATAATTCACCCCTCCACTTT. Translated, it gives CASSPWEGNNSPLHF.

A single count supports this clone. The chain couples TRBV6-1 to TRBJ1-5; D unclear. V gave up 2 bases and J gave up 5 bases, with 13 bases separating them. Germline assignment: CDR1 MNHNS and CDR2 SASEGT. The CDR3 consists of 15 residues. CDR3 in amino acids: CASSEMVGSYQPQHF. In DNA form, the CDR3 reads TGTGCCAGCAGTGAAATGGTAGGGTCATATCAGCCCCAGCATTTT.

The genes are TRBV27 and TRBJ1-2; D is undetermined. Between the trimmed V and J ends, which lost 7 bases and 5 bases, there was a span of 23 bases. The CDR3 totals 16 residues. From germline, CDR1 is MNHEY and CDR2 SMNVEV (reference sequence). The CDR3 here is CASMGIRRTWVYGYTF. The CDR3 bases are TGTGCCAGCATGGGGATAAGAAGGACGTGGGTGTATGGCTACACCTTC.